This T cell receptor (beta chain) was documented in a study of blood T cells in healthy people across ages (dated by TCRdb to the mid-2010s). Background on the whole study: Template switching captured roughly one uniquely barcoded TCR beta cDNA molecule per two T cells in model experiments. To track age-related changes in TCR beta repertoire diversity, the study relied on deep sequencing normalized with unique cDNA molecular identifiers. Four age groups were formed from the donors: young (average roughly 16 years), middle-aged (more than 35), aged (62) and long-lived (more than 75). Using the same blood draw, the study looked at two additional independent replicas of 1 million unique cDNA reads for two donors, one aged 18 to 30 and the other aged 80 or older.

What the authors observed across the whole study: Because donor CMV infection status was unknown, age-related changes in expanded clonotypes were potentially confounded. The long-lived group showed more naive CD4+ T cells, fewer expanded clones and increased TCR diversity than the aged group, suggesting age selection. There was a strong correlation between observed TCR beta diversity and the percentage of naive T cells measured by flow cytometry. Total diversity estimates from one million sequenced T cells were considered lower bounds and underestimates. Observed TCR beta diversity per million T cells fell roughly linearly with age, and a significant reduction was already apparent by age roughly 40. Since profiling was done on bulk unsorted PBMCs, naive and antigen-experienced compartments could not be conclusively compared.

Trimming leaves V shorter by 4 bases and J shorter by 7 bases, with the junction holding 6 bases beyond the gene matches. From cysteine to phenylalanine, the CDR3 is 14 amino acids long. The retained sequence is limited to the CDR3, 42 bases, with the frame set at the first base. The germline V gene sets CDR1 to SGDLS and CDR2 to YYNGEE. The library was built by means of 5' RACE. Sequencing relied on an Illumina HiSeq 2500. The second PCR ran for about 7 to 11 cycles and used a J-beta primer mix along with a sample-barcoded 5' primer. Each TCR beta cDNA molecule received a unique molecular identifier from a template-switch 5' adaptor carrying 12 random nucleotides. Each sample yielded at least 2.5 million CDR3-containing paired-end reads. First-strand cDNA was synthesized from all RNA with the Mint cDNA synthesis kit, primed by a TRBC-specific oligonucleotide. Following uracil-DNA glycosylase treatment, a first 18-cycle PCR with universal primers M1SS and BC2_uni_R was performed on all cDNA. In the authors' own workflow: Normalization of each sample was performed by random selection of 1 million high-quality reads, each carrying a distinct molecular identifier. Reads sharing molecular identifiers were discarded rather than binned into consensus sequences. CDR3 identification, clonotype clustering and error correction used MiTCR with a Q25 quality threshold and the strictest error-elimination algorithm. A nonparametric unseen species model with Euler transformation was used to estimate a lower bound on total TCR beta diversity. TCRdb cleaned the public reads at Q25 with fastp, built clones with MiXCR and kept in-frame beta chains. Rows are combined by CDR3 protein, so each entry shows the most common genes and DNA. For this entry, the V and J calls and clone size follow TCRdb and not the study's own pipeline. The sample contains 1 million or so distinct CDR3 sequences, approximately 25% of them found a single time. Approximately 0.79% of the sample is in the top ten clones.

The donors were under 40 Caucasian individuals from Russia, aged about 6 to 95 years, who were systemically healthy. Each donor gave about 9.2 milliliters of peripheral blood, drawn into EDTA-treated Vacutainer tubes. Ficoll-Paque density-gradient centrifugation was used to isolate PBMCs, with at least 6.5 million per sample. Trizol reagent was used to extract total RNA from PBMCs, with at least 6 micrograms per sample. For every donor, flow cytometry on a PBMC aliquot measured the percentage of naive CD45RAhigh/CD27high T cells. A few counts support this clonotype. Its antigen is currently not known. No base qualities exist here, and no much larger clone lies one base off it. Separately, the same data were catalogued under a study of T cells of mothers and their children. That second publication adds: Donors were nine systemically healthy Caucasian individuals: three mothers and their six children. cDNA synthesis consumed the entire amount of extracted RNA, loaded at about 1.5 ug RNA in each 15 ul reaction. Sample barcodes and 2-4 random nucleotides were added via the M1S primer in the second PCR. More than 8 million TCR beta CDR3 reads were obtained from each mother, and 2.5 million to 3 million reads were obtained from each child. Thymic selection similarly shapes TCR recombination output in related and unrelated pairs, with minor effect from inherited differences. Normalized repertoire overlap was always found to be slightly, but never significantly, higher in related mother-child pairs than in unrelated mother-child pairs. Persistent microchimeric T cell clones were not detected, at a sensitivity of 85 to 100 clones per million clonotypes. Deep NGS was used in the study to compare the TCR beta repertoires of mothers and children and to look for features that separate related mother-child pairs from unrelated individuals. Mothers averaged around 40 +/- 4 years of age and children averaged 11 +/- 4 years. After adapter ligation was performed with NEBNext reagents, the libraries were sequenced on an Illumina HiSeq 2000 with 100+100 nt paired-end reads. Mother and child libraries were prepared a month apart and sequenced in separate runs to prevent cross-contamination. Each donor had between roughly 450,000 and 2,100,000 distinct TCR beta clonotypes identified. Naive TCR beta clonotypes were estimated from low-frequency clonotypes matched to each donor's FACS-determined naive share, without sorting.

The chain links TRBV9 with TRBJ1-2; 11 nucleotides in the junction match TRBD1. This TCR derives from a girl aged 2-10 years in good health. Material for sequencing was blood. This receptor has the CDR3 CASSTDRGLFGYTF. The DNA sequence is as follows: TGTGCCAGCAGCACGGACAGGGGGCTGTTTGGCTACACCTTC. Here the CDR3 is joined to the reference TRBV9 and TRBJ1-2 genes, and the full variable domain is: DSGVTQTPKHLITATGQRVTLRCSPRSGDLSVYWYQQSLDQGLQFLIQYYNGEERAKGNILERFSAQQFPDLHSELNLSSLELGDSALYFCASSTDRGLFGYTFGSGTRLTVV.